The 10 T cell receptor beta chains reported below all come from one sample, sequenced in a study of Ad26.COV2.S vaccination and SARS-CoV-2 variants. The sample's treatment: around 19 received Ad26.COV2.S at low or high dose, single or two shots; 5 received placebo; per-sample allocation not given. The samples date from day 63 after the first vaccine or placebo injection. Using immunoSEQ multiplex PCR, the repertoire was profiled, and TCRdb retains in-frame clones only, with some absent. The sample has about 410,000 clones; around 92% are singletons. The sample in question was peripheral blood, obtained in a trial of Ad26.COV2.S vaccine versus placebo. These receptors were taken from a person between 18 and 65 years old who received the Ad26.COV2.S COVID-19 vaccine or a placebo.

The genes are TRBV7-9 and TRBJ2-3; the match to TRBD2 covers 9 bases. The germline gives CDR1 SEHNR, CDR2 FQNEAQ (reference sequence). This CDR3 region has 14 residues. Germline trimming cut 4 bases from V and 10 bases from J; bases unmatched to any gene: 9. Here the CDR3 reads CASSYLAGPFPQYF. The CDR3 nucleotides are TGTGCCAGCAGCTACCTAGCGGGGCCTTTTCCGCAGTATTTT.

The CDR3 here is CASSQDFNPETQYF. CDR3 sequence (DNA): TGTGCCAGCAGCCAAGATTTCAACCCAGAGACCCAGTACTTC. The chain links TRBV3-1 (or the pseudogene TRBV3-2) to TRBJ2-5; D is unresolved. CDR1 and CDR2 (germline): LGHDT, YNNKEL (reference sequence). This CDR3 has 14 residues. Trimming cost V 0 bases and J 4 bases, with 9 bases left between them.

The rearrangement links TRBV15 to TRBJ2-7, with 10 positions matching TRBD1. Germline assignment: CDR1 LNHNV and CDR2 YYDKDF (reference sequence). V shed 0 bases and J 3 bases; nucleotides not matched to a gene: 5. This CDR3 has 16 amino acids. The CDR3 sequence: CATSRDLGQGNYEQYF. As DNA, the CDR3 is TGTGCCACCAGCAGAGACCTGGGACAGGGGAACTACGAGCAGTACTTC.

This chain connects TRBV6-5 to TRBJ2-7; 7 bases agree with TRBD1. V was pared by 4 bases and J by 3 bases, with 12 bases of the junction left unmatched. This CDR3 contains 16 residues. Germline-derived CDR1 and CDR2 are MNHEY and SVGAGI. CDR3 protein: CASSFPLLTGDYEQYF. The DNA for the CDR3 is TGTGCCAGCAGTTTTCCACTCCTTACAGGGGACTACGAGCAGTACTTC.

The chain employs TRBV9 and TRBJ1-6, with a weak D call TRBD1 (6 bases). CDR3 size: 16 residues. The V end was cut by 1 base, the J end by 1 base, with 9 bases between. The V gene's germline CDR1 is SGDLS and CDR2 YYNGEE. CDR3 loop: CASSVTDRSYNSPLHF. The CDR3 nucleotides are TGTGCCAGCAGCGTAACGGACAGATCCTATAATTCACCCCTCCACTTT.

The chain combines TRBV7-9 with TRBJ2-2, with a tentative D call TRBD2 (5 bases). The V gene's germline CDR1 is SEHNR and CDR2 FQNEAQ (reference sequence). Trimming took off 4 bases at V and 6 bases at J, with 9 bases between the two ends. The CDR3 covers 13 residues. Here the CDR3 DNA reads TGTGCCAGCAGCTCCTCGCGGGCCGGGGAGCTGTTTTTT. Encoded protein: CASSSSRAGELFF.

The chain couples TRBV28 to TRBJ1-3; D might be TRBD1 (5 bases). The CDR3 is 14 amino acids. Germline V gene sequence: CDR1 MDHEN, CDR2 SYDVKM. Between the trimmed V and J ends, which lost 3 bases and 4 bases, there was a span of 10 bases. CDR3 loop: CASSFGQWGNTIYF. The CDR3 DNA reads TGTGCCAGCAGTTTCGGACAATGGGGAAACACCATATATTTT.

This rearrangement joins TRBV10-2 to TRBJ2-2; D assignment may be TRBD1 or TRBD2 (6 bases each). The V end was cut by 5 bases, the J end by 6 bases, with 10 bases between. Germline lookup yields CDR1 WSHSY and CDR2 SAAADI. The CDR3 is 13 amino acids. The CDR3 DNA reads TGCGCCAGCAGTAGGGGGGCCCCCGGGGAGCTGTTTTTT. Its protein is CASSRGAPGELFF.

The chain is built from TRBV6-2 or TRBV6-3 and TRBJ2-2; D gene uncertain. In germline, CDR1 is MNHEY, CDR2 SVGEGT. The CDR3 spans 13 residues. With 2 bases removed from V and 5 bases from J, the gap between germline ends came to 6 bases. DNA of the CDR3: TGTGCCAGCAGTTACGGGCGAACCGGGGAGCTGTTTTTT. It codes for CASSYGRTGELFF.

The CDR3 coding sequence is TGTGCCATCAGTGAGGAGGCGAAAAAACTGTTTTTT. Translated: CAISEEAKKLFF. The chain carries TRBV10-3 and TRBJ1-4, with unresolved D. The CDR3 contains 12 residues. Germline lookup yields CDR1 ENHRY and CDR2 SYGVKD. The V and J ends lost 2 bases and 9 bases respectively, with 7 bases between them.